A single sample is the source of the 23 T cell receptor beta chains below, sequenced in a study of T cell responses to AZD1222 COVID-19 vaccine. Generated by immunoSEQ multiplex PCR, the TCRdb table keeps only in-frame clones and is missing some. The table includes about 140,000 clones, about 94% detected once. The sequences come from peripheral blood, collected on day 0 of AZD1222 vaccination. The receptors stem from an adult in good health.

The chain links TRBV15 to TRBJ1-4; perhaps TRBD1 as D (5 bases). The CDR3 has 16 residues. Germline V lookup: CDR1 LNHNV, CDR2 YYDKDF (reference sequence). V shed 5 bases and J shed 8 bases, with 21 bases lying between them. CDR3 bases: TGTGCCACCAGCTCTGGGGTGGGGACCCACCCCGAAAAACTGTTTTTT. Translated, it gives CATSSGVGTHPEKLFF.

The chain carries TRBV3-1 (or the pseudogene TRBV3-2) and TRBJ1-3; D gene unclear. Germline CDR1 LGHDT, CDR2 YNNKEL (reference sequence). This CDR3 is built from 14 residues. Between the trimmed V and J ends, which lost 3 bases and 4 bases, there was a span of 10 bases. The DNA of the CDR3 is TGTGCCAGCAGCCAGGACTCGGGCGGAAACACCATATATTTT. It is translated as CASSQDSGGNTIYF.

V gene TRBV21-1 combines with J gene TRBJ1-1. TRBV21-1 constitutes a pseudogene. The CDR3 has 15 residues. The CDR3 DNA reads TGTGCCAGCAGCGCGGGGGGGAATTTGAACACTGAAGCTTTCTTT. Its translation is CASSAGGNLNTEAFF.

V usage is TRBV7-8 and J usage is TRBJ2-7; the D is unclear. The V end lost 0 bases, the J end lost 0 bases, and 9 bases lay between the germline ends. The CDR3 is 15 amino acids. The germline V gene encodes CDR1 SGHVS and CDR2 FQNEAQ. CDR3 sequence (DNA): TGTGCCAGCAGCTTAGCAGGTCACACCTCCTACGAGCAGTACTTC. It specifies CASSLAGHTSYEQYF.

This clone came up once. The chain employs TRBV6-2 or TRBV6-3 and TRBJ1-1; 10 positions match TRBD1. Trimming removed 6 bases from V and 6 bases from J; junction bases left unmatched: 10. The CDR3 is made up of 15 amino acids. Germline lookup yields CDR1 MNHEY and CDR2 SVGEGT. Here the CDR3 reads CASSIDRGRSSEAFF. DNA for the CDR3: TGTGCCAGCAGCATCGACAGGGGGCGGTCATCTGAAGCTTTCTTT.

DNA of the CDR3: TGTGCCAGCACCTGGACAGGGGGTTCCTACGAGCAGTACTTC. Its translation is CASTWTGGSYEQYF. J is TRBJ2-7 and V is TRBV6-5, with 10 bases that match TRBD1. The CDR3 is 14 residues long. V shed 7 bases, J shed 1 base, and the junction held 4 bases outside the gene matches. Germline V gene sequence: CDR1 MNHEY, CDR2 SVGAGI.

In this sample, this clone turned up once. This chain links TRBV15 with TRBJ1-3; TRBD1 aligns across 8 bases. The CDR3 totals 16 residues. The trim removed 2 bases at V and 0 bases at J, leaving 3 bases unmatched. Germline V lookup: CDR1 LNHNV, CDR2 YYDKDF (reference sequence). This CDR3 reads CATSRPGQASGNTIYF. The DNA of the CDR3 is TGTGCCACCAGCAGACCGGGACAGGCCTCTGGAAACACCATATATTTT.

The gene calls are TRBV10-2 and TRBJ1-3, with D possibly being TRBD1 (6 bases). Looked up from germline, CDR1 is WSHSY and CDR2 is SAAADI. This CDR3 contains 13 residues. V was trimmed by 6 bases and J by 2 bases, leaving 8 bases between them. CDR3 loop: CASSTGTGNTIYF. The CDR3 nucleotides are TGCGCCAGCAGCACAGGGACTGGAAACACCATATATTTT.

The chain carries TRBV3-1 (or the pseudogene TRBV3-2) and TRBJ2-1, with unresolved D. Trimming pared 2 bases from V and 9 bases from J, leaving 5 bases between. The CDR3 loop spans 11 amino acids. Per the germline V gene, CDR1 is LGHDT and CDR2 is YNNKEL (reference sequence). CDR3 in DNA: TGTGCCAGCAGCCAAAATCGTGAGCAGTTCTTC. Translation gives CASSQNREQFF.

This clone has just a few counts. The CDR3 sequence: CASSARDRGRANTGELFF. As DNA, the CDR3 is TGTGCCAGCAGCGCCCGGGACAGGGGACGAGCGAACACCGGGGAGCTGTTTTTT. This chain links TRBV9 with TRBJ2-2; TRBD1 agrees at 10 bases. This CDR3 has 18 amino acids. CDR1 SGDLS and CDR2 YYNGEE come from the germline V gene. The V and J ends lost 3 bases and 0 bases, in that order; junction bases with no gene match: 8.

The chain recombines TRBV6-5 with TRBJ2-5; possible D gene TRBD2, 5 bases. The V gene's germline CDR1 is MNHEY and CDR2 SVGAGI. The V gene lost 6 bases and the J gene lost 5 bases, with 16 bases spanning the gap. This CDR3 comprises 14 residues. CDR3 in DNA: TGTGCCAGCAGCCAGACACCTCCGGGGGAGACCCAGTACTTC. Its protein product is CASSQTPPGETQYF.

The chain joins TRBV19 to TRBJ2-7, with D unresolved. The CDR3 extends over 14 amino acids. Germline V CDR1 and CDR2: LNHDA, SQIVND (reference sequence). Trimming cost V 2 bases and J 6 bases, with 14 bases left between them. For the CDR3, the DNA is TGTGCCAGTAGTATATCGAGTCAAGTGCGCGAGCAGTACTTC. Its translation: CASSISSQVREQYF.

The CDR3 sequence is CASSLSILAGGVEQFF. In nucleotides, the CDR3 is TGTGCCAGCAGTTTATCGATACTAGCGGGAGGTGTTGAGCAGTTCTTC. The V gene is TRBV27, the J gene TRBJ2-1; 12 nucleotides align to TRBD2. The V gene's germline CDR1 is MNHEY and CDR2 SMNVEV (reference sequence). This CDR3 comprises 16 residues. The V gene end was trimmed by 0 bases and the J gene end by 9 bases; junction bases not matched to a gene: 6.

This chain's CDR3 is CSVSREGTGNQPQHF. In DNA form, the CDR3 reads TGCAGTGTTAGTCGCGAAGGGACAGGAAATCAGCCCCAGCATTTT. The chain uses TRBV20-1 and TRBJ1-5; 8 bases are shared with TRBD1. The CDR3 totals 15 residues. Germline V gives CDR1 DFQATT, CDR2 SNEGSKA (reference sequence). V lost 7 bases, J lost 4 bases, and 12 bases stayed unmatched.

This chain links TRBV11-2 with TRBJ1-3, with D possibly TRBD1 on 5 matching bases. The V and J ends lost 5 bases and 2 bases respectively, with 13 bases between them. The germline V gene encodes CDR1 SGHAT and CDR2 FQNNGV. The CDR3 runs to 15 residues. The CDR3: CASSPTPGAGNTIYF. Here the CDR3 DNA reads TGTGCCAGCAGCCCCACCCCGGGGGCTGGAAACACCATATATTTT.

V and J are TRBV7-2 and TRBJ1-5; no definite D call. This CDR3 region has 11 residues. Germline-derived CDR1 and CDR2 are SGHTA and FQGNSA. Trimming took 3 bases from V and 15 from J, leaving 12 bases between them. CDR3 protein: CASSLMGMLHF. In nucleotides, the CDR3 is TGTGCCAGCAGCTTGATGGGCATGCTGCATTTT.

As regards this clone: A read error may produce the germline difference seen at one junction end. The chain links TRBV28 to TRBJ2-7; a weak D match, TRBD2 (5 bases). This CDR3 is 14 amino acids long. Per the germline V gene, CDR1 is MDHEN and CDR2 is SYDVKM. In DNA, the CDR3 is TGTGCCGGCAGCGGAGGCAAGGCTACCTACGAGCAGTACTTC. Translation: CAGSGGKATYEQYF.

This clone was seen a handful of times. The chain couples TRBV5-1 to TRBJ1-4, with D unresolved. The germline V and J ends were trimmed by 0 bases and 8 bases, with 11 bases remaining between them. The CDR3 spans 14 residues. Germline lookup yields CDR1 SGHRS and CDR2 YFSETQ. The CDR3 region is CASSLGSGAEKLFF. The CDR3 DNA follows: TGCGCCAGCAGCTTGGGGTCCGGCGCGGAAAAACTGTTTTTT.

The gene calls are TRBV19 and TRBJ1-1, with 7 nucleotides matching TRBD1. V shed 0 bases, J shed 4 bases, and the junction held 2 bases outside the gene matches. Germline-derived CDR1 and CDR2 are LNHDA and SQIVND (reference sequence). The CDR3 is 14 residues long. This CDR3 is CASSIEQGLTEAFF. The CDR3 DNA reads as TGTGCCAGTAGTATAGAACAGGGGCTCACTGAAGCTTTCTTT. The full variable domain, in which reference TRBV19 and TRBJ1-1 provide the parts outside the CDR3, is DGGITQSPKYLFRKEGQNVTLSCEQNLNHDAMYWYRQDPGQGLRLIYYSQIVNDFQKGDIAEGYSVSREKKESFPLTVTSAQKNPTAFYLCASSIEQGLTEAFFGQGTRLTVV.

This chain joins TRBV20-1 and TRBJ2-7, with D possibly matching TRBD1 (5 bases). Trimming shortened V by 3 bases and J by 2 bases, and 20 bases separated the two germline ends. The germline CDR1 and CDR2 sequences are DFQATT and SNEGSKA (reference sequence). The CDR3 has 16 residues. CDR3 nucleotides: TGCAGTGCTAGTCAAAACGCGCCGTGGGGCCCCTACGAGCAGTACTTC. It codes for CSASQNAPWGPYEQYF.

The chain employs TRBV27 and TRBJ2-7; tentatively, D is TRBD1 or TRBD2 (5 bases each). CDR1 is MNHEY, CDR2 SMNVEV, per germline (reference sequence). The V gene lost 8 bases and the J gene lost 4 bases, with 21 bases spanning the gap. The CDR3 has 15 residues. The chain's CDR3 is CASARGTGTQYEQYF. Written as DNA, the CDR3 is TGTGCCAGCGCACGCGGAACCGGGACCCAATACGAGCAGTACTTC.

The chain links TRBV7-9 to TRBJ2-7, with a possible D match to TRBD2 (6 bases). This CDR3 contains 14 residues. Per the germline V gene, CDR1 is SEHNR and CDR2 is FQNEAQ (reference sequence). Deletions cut 5 bases from V and 6 bases from J, with 17 bases between. The CDR3 protein is CASSLGTLIGEQYF. The CDR3 DNA is TGTGCCAGCAGCCTCGGGACTTTGATCGGCGAGCAGTACTTC.

This rearrangement joins TRBV4-2 to TRBJ1-2; a weak D match, TRBD1 (6 bases). V gave up 0 bases and J gave up 2 bases, with 7 bases separating them. Germline V gene data show CDR1 as LGHNA and CDR2 as YNFKEQ. The CDR3 contains 14 residues. The CDR3 region has the DNA TGTGCCAGCAGCCAAGAGGGGGGCAACTATGGCTACACCTTC. Protein sequence: CASSQEGGNYGYTF.